The 26 T cell receptor beta chains below come from one sample, sequenced in a study of patients and donors after allogeneic stem cell transplantation (dated by TCRdb to the early 2020s). Libraries were constructed by RT-PCR. The sequencer listed for this sample is NextSeq 550. TCRdb cleaned the public reads at Q25 with fastp, built clones with MiXCR and kept in-frame beta chains. Each record represents a unique CDR3 protein, reported with the most common genes and DNA among its rows. This sample comprises 900,000 to 1,000,000 distinct CDR3 sequences, approximately 18% of them detected only once. Around 6% of the sample is taken by the ten largest. The sequenced sample was blood, either unsorted or a sorted T cell fraction (not recorded which). The receptor source for this set is a human donor who was either an allogeneic HSCT recipient or a stem cell or donor lymphocyte infusion donor (not recorded which). It is not recorded whose cells these are; they may come from a transplant donor.

This chain joins TRBV3-1 and TRBJ2-5; 7 bases fit TRBD2. This CDR3 region has 15 residues. The V and J ends lost 4 bases and 3 bases, in that order; junction bases with no gene match: 8. From germline, CDR1 is LGHDT and CDR2 YNNKEL (reference sequence). The CDR3 is CASSRQGRGEETQYF. For the CDR3, the DNA is TGTGCCAGCAGCCGCCAGGGACGGGGGGAAGAGACCCAGTACTTC.

This sequence joins TRBV6-5 and TRBJ1-2, with D possibly being TRBD1 (5 bases). This CDR3 comprises 12 residues. Trimming took 7 bases from V and 9 from J, leaving 15 bases between them. Per germline, CDR1 MNHEY and CDR2 SVGAGI. The CDR3 loop is CASTTGALRYTF. In DNA form, the CDR3 reads TGTGCCAGCACCACCGGGGCCCTTCGCTACACCTTC.

V usage is TRBV9 and J usage is TRBJ2-1; 9 bases agree with TRBD2. Trimming cost V 4 bases and J 8 bases; bases outside gene matches: 13. Looked up from germline, CDR1 is SGDLS and CDR2 is YYNGEE. The CDR3 sequence is 16 residues long. CDR3 protein: CASSTHKRGAGYEQFF. The CDR3 coding sequence is TGTGCCAGCAGCACCCACAAGCGGGGGGCGGGTTATGAGCAGTTCTTC.

In its sample, this clonotype was seen a few times. The gene calls are TRBV30 and TRBJ2-5; D is perhaps TRBD2 (5 bases). V lost 2 bases and J lost 2, with 9 bases in between. Germline-derived CDR1 and CDR2 are GTSNPN and SVGIG (reference sequence). CDR3 size: 13 residues. Here the CDR3 reads CAWSPGLQETQYF. In nucleotides, the CDR3 is TGTGCCTGGAGTCCAGGACTTCAAGAGACCCAGTACTTC.

The chain uses TRBV20-1 and TRBJ2-5, with 7 bases matching TRBD2. The CDR3 totals 11 residues. J lost 7 bases, V lost 3 bases, and 2 bases had no gene match. Germline values: CDR1 DFQATT, CDR2 SNEGSKA (reference sequence). The CDR3 loop is CSASGEGTQYF. The CDR3 DNA reads as TGCAGTGCTAGTGGGGAGGGGACCCAGTACTTC.

The rearrangement uses TRBV7-2 and TRBJ2-7; tentative D call: TRBD2 (6 bases). CDR1 is SGHTA, CDR2 FQGNSA, per germline. There are 16 residues in the CDR3. V lost 5 bases and J 4 bases, leaving 21 bases between the germline ends. The CDR3 region is CASSRPTSSSNYEQYF. DNA of the CDR3: TGTGCCAGCAGCCGCCCTACTAGCAGCTCTAATTACGAGCAGTACTTC.

This clonotype was found many times. The chain recombines TRBV28 with TRBJ2-1, with D hard to call. Germline loops: CDR1 MDHEN, CDR2 SYDVKM. Trimming took off 3 bases at V and 4 bases at J, with 10 bases between the two ends. This CDR3 is built from 14 residues. The CDR3 region has the DNA TGTGCCAGCAGTTTTTTAGATGAGTACAATGAGCAGTTCTTC. Translation gives CASSFLDEYNEQFF.

The CDR3 loop is CASSWAGNNSPLHF. In nucleotides, the CDR3 is TGTGCCAGCAGTTGGGCAGGGAACAATTCACCCCTCCACTTT. This chain connects TRBV27 to TRBJ1-6; a weak D match, TRBD1 (5 bases). The CDR3 length is 14 residues. Germline V CDR1 and CDR2: MNHEY, SMNVEV (reference sequence). The ends were cut back, 4 bases at V and 7 bases at J, with 11 bases in the middle.

V is TRBV6-6 and J is TRBJ2-5; D possibly corresponds to TRBD2 (6 bases). This CDR3 is 13 amino acids long. CDR1 MNHNY and CDR2 SVGAGI come from the germline V gene (reference sequence). V lost 8 bases and J lost 5, with 15 bases in between. Here the CDR3 DNA reads TGTGCCAGCCTGAGGGGAGGTGAGGAGACCCAGTACTTC. Translation: CASLRGGEETQYF.

The V gene is TRBV24-1, the J gene TRBJ1-5; 7 bases agree with TRBD1. Germline lookup yields CDR1 KGHDR and CDR2 SFDVKD. The CDR3 is made up of 14 amino acids. With 6 bases clipped from V and 9 bases from J, the junction kept 10 bases outside the gene matches. The CDR3 bases are TGTGCCACCAGTCCTCGGACAGGTGCAGGGCCCCAGCATTTT. It codes for CATSPRTGAGPQHF.

The rearrangement joins TRBV5-1 to TRBJ2-5; 8 nucleotides agree with TRBD2. From germline, CDR1 is SGHRS and CDR2 YFSETQ. The J segment lost 3 bases and the V segment lost 4 bases, leaving 5 bases of the junction unmatched. This CDR3 region has 14 residues. The DNA of the CDR3 is TGCGCCAGCAGCCCCGGGACTAGAGAAGAGACCCAGTACTTC. Translation gives CASSPGTREETQYF.

The chain employs TRBV6-5 and TRBJ1-2, with a weak D call TRBD1 (5 bases). The V and J ends lost 6 bases and 6 bases respectively, with 11 bases between them. Germline V gene sequence: CDR1 MNHEY, CDR2 SVGAGI. This CDR3 spans 12 amino acids. The CDR3 here is CASSRDPDGYTF. The CDR3 DNA is TGTGCCAGCAGCCGGGACCCAGATGGCTACACCTTC.

The chain combines TRBV24-1 with TRBJ2-5; D is undetermined. This CDR3 is 14 amino acids long. The germline V gene encodes CDR1 KGHDR and CDR2 SFDVKD. V was cut by 3 bases and J by 4 bases, with 11 bases left in between. The DNA of the CDR3 is TGTGCCACCAGTGATGGTGGGGTTGGAGAGACCCAGTACTTC. Its translation: CATSDGGVGETQYF.

V is TRBV7-9 and J is TRBJ1-1; TRBD1 is a possible D gene (6 bases). The CDR3 has 12 amino acids. Trimming took off 5 bases at V and 6 bases at J, with 10 bases between the two ends. Germline V gene lookup returns CDR1 SEHNR and CDR2 FQNEAQ (reference sequence). CDR3 sequence reads: CASSDHRAEAFF. CDR3 DNA: TGTGCCAGCAGCGACCACAGGGCTGAAGCTTTCTTT.

The chain carries TRBV4-1 and TRBJ1-1; no clear D gene. Trimming pared 0 bases from V and 0 bases from J, leaving 11 bases between. Germline CDR1 MGHRA, CDR2 YSYEKL. This CDR3 contains 16 residues. The CDR3 region has the DNA TGCGCCAGCAGCCAAGATCAGTCTAACATGAACACTGAAGCTTTCTTT. It specifies CASSQDQSNMNTEAFF.

This clonotype was detected only a few times. This sequence joins TRBV6-1 and TRBJ2-1, with D hard to call. This CDR3 comprises 14 residues. V lost 6 bases and J 4 bases, leaving 13 bases between the germline ends. Germline V gene sequence: CDR1 MNHNS, CDR2 SASEGT. Here the CDR3 DNA reads TGTGCCAGCAGACCCTCAAGGGTGTACAATGAGCAGTTCTTC. Translated: CASRPSRVYNEQFF.

This chain joins TRBV19 and TRBJ2-3; the D is unclear. The CDR3 spans 15 residues. Trimming removed 6 bases from V and 0 bases from J, with 13 bases in between. Germline loops: CDR1 LNHDA, CDR2 SQIVND (reference sequence). The CDR3 DNA reads TGTGCCAGTAGCCCGGGTTGGGTAAGCACAGATACGCAGTATTTT. Residues: CASSPGWVSTDTQYF.

The chain joins TRBV12-3 or TRBV12-4 to TRBJ2-3; TRBD1 matches at 9 bases. The CDR3 is 19 amino acids. The V and J ends lost 3 bases and 1 base, in that order; junction bases with no gene match: 14. DNA for the CDR3: TGTGCCAGCAGTTTGTGGGACAGGGCCCCTAGGGGTGGCACAGATACGCAGTATTTT. As protein: CASSLWDRAPRGGTDTQYF.

The chain recombines TRBV18 with TRBJ2-1; 16 bases align to TRBD2. The trim removed 3 bases at V and 4 bases at J, leaving 6 bases unmatched. CDR3 size: 18 residues. In germline, CDR1 is KGHSH, CDR2 LQKENI. CDR3 nucleotide sequence: TGTGCCAGCTCACCCCCGGGACTAGCGGGGGGGAAGTACAATGAGCAGTTCTTC. Its protein is CASSPPGLAGGKYNEQFF.

The J gene is TRBJ2-7, the V gene TRBV5-6; weak D call: TRBD1 (5 bases). Germline V CDR1 and CDR2: SGHDT, YYEEEE. CDR3 length: 13 residues. Deletions cut 3 bases from V and 7 bases from J, with 14 bases between. CDR3 nucleotide sequence: TGTGCCAGCAGCTACCCCCCAGGGTGGGAGCAGTACTTC. Residues: CASSYPPGWEQYF.

This clonotype has only a few counts. CDR3 sequence reads: CASSLVLGGSYEQYF. CDR3 in DNA: TGCGCCAGCAGCTTGGTTCTCGGCGGATCCTACGAGCAGTACTTC. The genes are TRBV5-1 and TRBJ2-7; D remains ambiguous. CDR1 and CDR2 (germline): SGHRS, YFSETQ. V was trimmed by 0 bases and J by 1 base, leaving 11 bases between them. This CDR3 contains 15 residues.

The V gene is TRBV18, the J gene TRBJ1-1; no clear D. Trimming took 2 bases from V and 11 from J, leaving 12 bases between them. The germline V gene encodes CDR1 KGHSH and CDR2 LQKENI. The CDR3 sequence is 12 residues long. In DNA form, the CDR3 reads TGTGCCAGCTCACCAGTGACCGGTGACGCTTTCTTT. It specifies CASSPVTGDAFF.

A few counts support this clonotype. This chain links TRBV4-2 with TRBJ1-4; D unclear. Germline-derived CDR1 and CDR2 are LGHNA and YNFKEQ. The CDR3 runs to 13 residues. Trimming shortened V by 5 bases and J by 8 bases, and 12 bases separated the two germline ends. The CDR3 DNA reads as TGTGCCAGCAGCACACCTGAAAAGGAAAAACTGTTTTTT. Amino acids: CASSTPEKEKLFF.

The gene calls are TRBV20-1 and TRBJ1-5; D gene unclear. V was cut by 1 base and J by 7 bases, with 11 bases left in between. The CDR3 is 13 amino acids. Germline CDR1 reads DFQATT; CDR2 reads SNEGSKA (reference sequence). Here the CDR3 DNA reads TGCAGTGCTAGAGTCTCGGGCGGGCAGCCCCAGCATTTT. Translating it yields CSARVSGGQPQHF.

The V and J genes are TRBV20-1 and TRBJ2-1, with 8 bases matching TRBD2. Germline V CDR1 and CDR2: DFQATT, SNEGSKA (reference sequence). The junction had 4 bases not matched to a gene; V was cut back by 7 bases and J by 5 bases. The CDR3 sequence is 12 residues long. DNA for the CDR3: TGCAGTGTACTAGCGGACAACAATGAGCAGTTCTTC. This codes for CSVLADNNEQFF.

This clonotype was seen a handful of times. The chain is built from TRBV2 and TRBJ1-3; maybe TRBD1 (6 bases). V was pared by 6 bases and J by 0 bases, with 12 bases between. This CDR3 spans 15 amino acids. The germline gives CDR1 SNHLY, CDR2 FYNNEI. The CDR3 nucleotides read TGTGCCAGCAGACAGGGACGGAACTCTGGAAACACCATATATTTT. Translating gives CASRQGRNSGNTIYF.